These T cell receptor beta chains were read from a single sample in a study of T cell changes during pregnancy in multiple sclerosis. Using immunoSEQ multiplex PCR, the repertoire was profiled, and TCRdb retains in-frame clones only, with some absent. The table records about 120,000 clones, 90% to 95% of them present only once. The sample here was peripheral blood, taken before pregnancy. These receptors came from a female donor with multiple sclerosis, enrolled in a pregnancy study. CDR3s include the opening cysteine and the closing phenylalanine or tryptophan. Fields, in order: J gene, clone size, D gene, V gene, CDR3 protein, CDR3 DNA. The D gene is left open where the match is weak. Not every row has a clone size; where given, it reads once, few, many or a size class.

TRBJ1-2 . . TRBV10-3 CATLPYSGVYGYTF TGTGCCACCCTACCTTATTCGGGGGTTTATGGCTACACCTTC
TRBJ1-1 . . TRBV10-1 CASNICGLNTEAFF TGCGCCAGCAATATATGCGGCTTAAACACTGAAGCTTTCTTT
TRBJ1-2 . TRBD1 TRBV6-5 CASSQISGGENGYTF TGTGCCAGCAGTCAAATTTCAGGGGGCGAGAATGGCTACACCTTC
TRBJ2-2 . . TRBV9 CASSVTGSGTGELFF TGTGCCAGCAGCGTCACAGGGTCGGGCACCGGGGAGCTGTTTTTT
TRBJ1-1 . . TRBV6-5 CASRTLGAITEAFF TGTGCCAGCAGGACTCTAGGGGCGATTACTGAAGCTTTCTTT
TRBJ1-4 . . TRBV7-9 CASSRTNEKLFF TGTGCCAGCAGCCGGACTAATGAAAAACTGTTTTTT
TRBJ2-5 . . TRBV21-1 CASSTAGGCQETQYF TGTGCCAGCAGCACAGCGGGGGGTTGTCAAGAGACCCAGTACTTC
TRBJ2-1 . TRBD1 TRBV11-2 CASSLRTGTYNEQFF TGTGCCAGCAGCTTGCGGACAGGGACCTACAATGAGCAGTTCTTC
TRBJ2-7 once TRBD1 TRBV28 CASTNPGQIYEQYF TGTGCCAGCACTAACCCGGGACAGATCTACGAGCAGTACTTC
TRBJ2-3 . TRBD1 TRBV10-3 CAIRRQGGTDTQYF TGTGCCATCAGAAGACAGGGGGGCACAGATACGCAGTATTTT
TRBJ1-6 few . TRBV30 CAWSVRAWGDSPLHF TGTGCCTGGAGTGTTCGGGCTTGGGGCGATTCACCCCTCCACTTT
TRBJ1-5 . . TRBV27 CASSSLSNQPQHF TGTGCCAGCAGCTCCCTTAGCAATCAGCCCCAGCATTTT
TRBJ1-1 . TRBD1 TRBV30 CASKQGSLNTEAFF TGTGCCTCTAAACAGGGGAGCTTGAACACTGAAGCTTTCTTT
TRBJ2-1 . . TRBV6-5 CASSSSAGVGYNEQFF TGTGCCAGCAGTTCCAGCGCCGGGGTCGGCTACAATGAGCAGTTCTTC
TRBJ1-1 . . TRBV11-3 CASSLRDTEAFF TGTGCCAGCAGCCTACGGGATACTGAAGCTTTCTTT
TRBJ1-1 . . TRBV6-6 CASKLGPETEAFF TGTGCCAGCAAACTAGGACCGGAAACTGAAGCTTTCTTT
TRBJ1-1 once TRBD1 TRBV7-6 CASSLRGQGNTEAFF TGTGCCAGCAGCTTAAGGGGACAGGGGAACACTGAAGCTTTCTTT
TRBJ2-1 . TRBD2 TRBV6-1 CASSEVSAGGSNEQFF TGTGCCAGCAGTGAAGTCTCGGCGGGAGGTTCTAATGAGCAGTTCTTC
TRBJ2-7 . . TRBV2 CASQEGPDEQYF TGTGCCAGCCAGGAGGGGCCGGACGAGCAGTACTTC
TRBJ2-1 . TRBD2 TRBV11-2 CASSLDQSAGGLYNEQFF TGTGCCAGCAGCTTAGATCAATCAGCGGGGGGTCTCTACAATGAGCAGTTCTTC
TRBJ2-3 . . TRBV15 CATSRDGLVGLQDTQYF TGTGCCACCAGCAGAGATGGGTTAGTCGGTTTACAGGATACGCAGTATTTT
TRBJ2-5 . . TRBV7-3 CASSSGVETQYF TGTGCCAGCAGCTCCGGTGTGGAGACCCAGTACTTC
TRBJ1-2 . . TRBV11-2 CASSSPYGYTF TGTGCCAGCAGCTCCCCGTATGGCTACACCTTC
TRBJ2-5 . TRBD2 TRBV6-6 CASRTSGGWETQYF TGTGCCAGCAGGACTAGCGGGGGGTGGGAGACCCAGTACTTC
TRBJ1-1 . . TRBV19 CASSMTGNTEAFF TGTGCCAGTAGTATGACAGGTAACACTGAAGCTTTCTTT
TRBJ2-1 . . TRBV19 CASRVGRFPNEQFF TGTGCCAGTAGGGTAGGGAGATTCCCCAATGAGCAGTTCTTC
TRBJ1-5 . . TRBV28 CASSLRSGGSLQPQHF TGTGCCAGCAGTTTACGTTCAGGCGGGAGTCTTCAGCCCCAGCATTTT
TRBJ1-1 . TRBD1 TRBV5-5 CASSLGQGAVTEAFF TGTGCCAGCAGCTTGGGACAGGGGGCGGTTACTGAAGCTTTCTTT
TRBJ1-4 . TRBD1 TRBV27 CASSMQGGKLFF TGTGCCAGCAGCATGCAGGGGGGAAAACTGTTTTTT
TRBJ2-7 . . TRBV5-1 CASSTNQGYEQYF TGCGCCAGCAGCACAAACCAGGGGTACGAGCAGTACTTC
TRBJ2-1 . TRBD1 TRBV15 CATSRDLTGAQGQFF TGTGCCACCAGCAGAGACTTGACAGGGGCGCAGGGGCAGTTCTTC
TRBJ2-4 few . TRBV7-3 CASSLIPGRDIQYF TGTGCCAGCAGCTTAATTCCGGGAAGGGACATTCAGTACTTC
TRBJ2-7 . . TRBV18 CASSPRVTRLWEQYF TGTGCCAGCTCACCCAGGGTAACCCGTCTCTGGGAGCAGTACTTC
TRBJ2-5 . TRBD1 TRBV11-1 CASSLFTGGEETQYF TGTGCCAGCAGCTTGTTCACAGGGGGCGAGGAGACCCAGTACTTC
TRBJ2-3 . TRBD1 TRBV5-1 CASSFRGTGLADTQYF TGCGCCAGCAGCTTTAGAGGGACAGGGTTGGCGGATACGCAGTATTTT
TRBJ1-6 . . TRBV4-1 CASSQDLTRRNSPLHF TGCGCCAGCAGCCAAGATCTAACCCGTCGGAATTCACCCCTCCACTTT
TRBJ2-7 . . TRBV10-1 CASSEWRTQIYEQYF TGCGCCAGCAGTGAGTGGAGGACTCAAATCTACGAGCAGTACTTC
TRBJ2-1 . TRBD2 TRBV9 CASSAGTSGFNEQFF TGTGCCAGCAGTGCCGGGACTAGCGGTTTCAATGAGCAGTTCTTC
TRBJ2-5 . . TRBV7-6 CASSPGRSGETQYF TGTGCCAGCAGCCCGGGGAGGTCGGGGGAGACCCAGTACTTC
TRBJ1-5 . TRBD1 TRBV30 CAWSVRTGINQPQHF TGTGCCTGGAGTGTTAGGACAGGGATCAATCAGCCCCAGCATTTT
TRBJ1-5 . TRBD1 TRBV19 CASSTTGGWGNQPQHF TGTGCCAGTAGTACCACAGGGGGCTGGGGCAATCAGCCCCAGCATTTT
TRBJ2-1 once . TRBV2 CASTTGSYNEQFF TGTGCCAGCACAACGGGATCCTACAATGAGCAGTTCTTC
TRBJ1-3 . . TRBV28 CAGQSGRPYSGNTIYF TGTGCCGGCCAATCTGGGAGGCCCTACTCTGGAAACACCATATATTTT
TRBJ2-2 . . TRBV7-9 CASSSAGQVAGELFF TGTGCCAGCAGTTCCGCGGGGCAGGTGGCCGGGGAGCTGTTTTTT
TRBJ2-4 . TRBD1 TRBV7-2 CASSRPGQGAGIQYF TGTGCCAGCAGTCGACCGGGACAGGGGGCCGGCATTCAGTACTTC
TRBJ2-7 . TRBD1 TRBV5-6 CASSSPGTGWTYEQYF TGTGCCAGCAGCTCGCCCGGGACAGGGTGGACCTACGAGCAGTACTTC
TRBJ1-4 once . TRBV7-8 CASSSSGVREKLFF TGTGCCAGCAGCTCCTCAGGGGTGCGGGAAAAACTGTTTTTT
TRBJ2-5 . . TRBV6-5 CASSPKGARTQYF TGTGCCAGCAGTCCCAAGGGAGCCAGAACCCAGTACTTC
TRBJ2-4 . . TRBV19 CASSKVQGLGKNIQYF TGTGCCAGTAGTAAGGTGCAGGGGTTGGGCAAAAACATTCAGTACTTC
TRBJ1-2 . . TRBV6-6 CASSYSDSQGADGYTF TGTGCCAGCAGTTACTCAGATTCACAGGGAGCAGATGGCTACACCTTC
TRBJ2-4 . . TRBV5-3 CARSLSRDIQYF TGTGCCAGAAGCTTGTCGCGGGACATTCAGTACTTC
TRBJ1-4 . . TRBV2 CASSDGVGNEKLFF TGTGCCAGCAGTGACGGAGTGGGTAATGAAAAACTGTTTTTT
TRBJ1-5 . . TRBV7-9 CASSPQGSSNQPQHF TGTGCCAGCAGCCCCCAGGGGTCGAGCAATCAGCCCCAGCATTTT